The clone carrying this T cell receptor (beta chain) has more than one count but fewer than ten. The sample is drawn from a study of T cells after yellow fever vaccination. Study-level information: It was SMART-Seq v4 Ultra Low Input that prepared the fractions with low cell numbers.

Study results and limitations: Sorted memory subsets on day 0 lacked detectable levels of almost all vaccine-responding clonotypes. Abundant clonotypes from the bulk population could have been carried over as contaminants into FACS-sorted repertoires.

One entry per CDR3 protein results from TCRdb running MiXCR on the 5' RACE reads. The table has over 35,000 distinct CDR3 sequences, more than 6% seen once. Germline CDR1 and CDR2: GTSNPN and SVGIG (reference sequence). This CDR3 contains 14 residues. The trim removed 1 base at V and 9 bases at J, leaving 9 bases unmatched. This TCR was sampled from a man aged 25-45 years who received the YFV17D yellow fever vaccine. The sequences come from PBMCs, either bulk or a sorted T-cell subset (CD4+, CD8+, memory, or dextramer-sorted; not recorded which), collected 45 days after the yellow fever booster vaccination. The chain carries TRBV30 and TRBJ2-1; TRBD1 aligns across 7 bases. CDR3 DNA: TGTGCCTGGAGTGCAGGAGACAGGGCTAGTGAGCAGTTCTTC. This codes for CAWSAGDRASEQFF.